This T cell receptor (beta chain) was recorded in a study of CD8 T cells in Susac syndrome. It was with random hexamers that about 0.45 to 1 ug RNA was reverse transcribed. TCRdb re-analysed the immunoSEQ multiplex PCR reads in MiXCR, keeping a single row per CDR3 protein. Here the sample spans fewer than 150,000 distinct CDR3 sequences, about 95% being singletons. Concerning this clonotype itself: The antigen is unknown.

The patients with Susac syndrome were individuals who fulfilled the recently defined diagnostic criteria for disease that was either definite or probable. TEMRA cells were enriched by FACS, and CD4+ and CD8+ T cells were negatively isolated. Study-wide points: In total CD8+ repertoires, 15 to 20 Susac-specific public clones were found, and CD8+ TEMRA repertoires had about five.

Deletions cut 3 bases from V and 4 bases from J, with 13 bases between. This CDR3 has 14 amino acids. Germline CDR1 and CDR2: SGDLS and YYNGEE. This sequence was found in a human donor with Susac syndrome. The material sequenced was CD8+ T cells from PBMCs. The chain joins TRBV9 to TRBJ1-2; tentatively, D is TRBD1 (6 bases). CDR3 bases: TGTGCCAGCAGCGGTCAGGGGTCCCGCTATGGCTACACCTTC. It yields the protein CASSGQGSRYGYTF.